Below, 21 T cell receptor beta chains from the same sample are listed, as sequenced in a study of T cell responses to AZD1222 COVID-19 vaccine. Produced via immunoSEQ multiplex PCR; TCRdb's table is partial and in-frame only. The sample includes about 190,000 clones, around 87% of them seen just once. Material: peripheral blood, obtained on day 0 of MenACWY control vaccination. These receptors were collected from an adult in good health.

Remarks on this clone: Other DNA variants within this sample encode the same CDR3. This chain links TRBV28 with TRBJ2-7; tentative D call: TRBD2 (6 bases). The germline CDR1 and CDR2 sequences are MDHEN and SYDVKM. Trimming removed 4 bases at V and 2 bases at J, with 12 bases between. This CDR3 contains 14 residues. The CDR3 loop is CASSSGTGPYEQYF. The CDR3 DNA follows: TGTGCCAGCAGTTCAGGGACTGGTCCCTACGAGCAGTACTTC.

The V call is TRBV7-2, the J call TRBJ1-6, with a tentative D call TRBD1 (6 bases). The CDR3 runs 18 residues. V dropped 5 bases and J dropped 1 base, with 18 bases sitting between them. Germline V lookup: CDR1 SGHTA, CDR2 FQGNSA. The DNA of the CDR3 is TGTGCCAGCAGCGTAAAGGCCCCAACAGGGTCCTATAATTCACCCCTCCACTTT. Amino acids: CASSVKAPTGSYNSPLHF.

Only a few counts were recorded for this clone. The chain couples TRBV28 to TRBJ1-1, with 9 positions matching TRBD1. The germline CDR1 and CDR2 sequences are MDHEN and SYDVKM. The CDR3 has 16 residues. With V trimmed by 4 bases and J by 7 bases, 13 bases remained unmatched. CDR3 sequence: CASSSLTGGYRGEAFF. Written as DNA, the CDR3 is TGTGCCAGCAGTTCCCTGACAGGGGGTTATAGGGGTGAAGCTTTCTTT.

The chain combines TRBV12-3 or TRBV12-4 with TRBJ1-2; no clear D. The length of the CDR3 is 13 residues. The V gene lost 3 bases and the J gene lost 4 bases, with 9 bases spanning the gap. The CDR3 DNA sequence: TGTGCCAGCAGTTTCAGCGCCGGCTATGGCTACACCTTC. As protein: CASSFSAGYGYTF.

This clone was observed once. The chain combines TRBV7-9 with TRBJ1-5, with no clear D. Germline values: CDR1 SEHNR, CDR2 FQNEAQ (reference sequence). V lost 4 bases to trimming and J lost 3 bases, with 7 bases between them. CDR3 length: 13 residues. CDR3 loop: CASSSSVNQPQHF. In nucleotides, the CDR3 is TGTGCCAGCAGCTCCAGCGTCAATCAGCCCCAGCATTTT.

The chain uses TRBV28 and TRBJ2-7; D perhaps matches TRBD1 (5 bases). The ends were cut back, 6 bases at V and 7 bases at J, with 16 bases in the middle. Germline loops: CDR1 MDHEN, CDR2 SYDVKM. This CDR3 region has 13 residues. The CDR3 reads CASRLDTLVEQYF. The DNA for the CDR3 is TGTGCCAGCAGATTGGACACTCTCGTGGAGCAGTACTTC.

The V and J genes are TRBV25-1 and TRBJ1-2; D uncertain. Germline loops: CDR1 MGHDK, CDR2 SYGVNS. Trimming removed 9 bases at V and 7 bases at J, with 6 bases between. The CDR3 contains 9 residues. CDR3 sequence (DNA): TGTGCCAGATCCCGTGGCTACACCTTC. Its protein product is CARSRGYTF.

The chain uses TRBV5-4 and TRBJ2-2; no firm D call. V lost 0 bases and J lost 6, with 6 bases in between. This CDR3 contains 13 residues. Per the germline V gene, CDR1 is SGHNT and CDR2 is YYREEE (reference sequence). The CDR3 bases are TGTGCCAGCAGCTTGGCGGTCGCCGGGGAGCTGTTTTTT. It is translated as CASSLAVAGELFF.

The V call is TRBV28, the J call TRBJ2-1; D is unresolved. CDR1 and CDR2 (germline): MDHEN, SYDVKM. V lost 5 bases, J lost 9 bases, and 14 bases lay in between. This CDR3 region has 13 residues. CDR3 sequence (DNA): TGTGCCAGCAGTCTAGGCCTGGGCGCTGAGCAGTTCTTC. It encodes CASSLGLGAEQFF.

In its sample, this clone was seen once. The chain uses TRBV6-2 or TRBV6-3 and TRBJ1-4, with 8 bases identical to TRBD1. Germline CDR1 is MNHEY and CDR2 is SVGEGT. The junction had 10 bases not matched to a gene; V was cut back by 6 bases and J by 10 bases. The CDR3 sequence is 14 residues long. This chain's CDR3 is CASSFPGQEGKLFF. CDR3 DNA sequence: TGTGCCAGCAGCTTTCCGGGACAGGAGGGAAAACTGTTTTTT.

The chain uses TRBV5-8 and TRBJ1-6, with TRBD1 as a possible D gene (5 bases). Germline loops: CDR1 SGHTS, CDR2 YDEGEE. CDR3 size: 15 residues. Between the trimmed V and J ends, which lost 2 bases and 5 bases, there was a span of 11 bases. The CDR3 reads CASSFGGLHNSPLHF. The CDR3 region has the DNA TGTGCCAGCAGCTTTGGGGGTCTCCATAATTCACCCCTCCACTTT.

The gene calls are TRBV4-2 and TRBJ2-3, with unresolved D. Germline loops: CDR1 LGHNA, CDR2 YNFKEQ. V was trimmed by 4 bases and J by 2 bases, leaving 4 bases between them. The CDR3 runs 12 residues. CDR3 sequence: CASSRVTDTQYF. In DNA form, the CDR3 reads TGTGCCAGCAGCCGCGTCACAGATACGCAGTATTTT.

There are a few counts of this clone. The rearrangement joins TRBV28 to TRBJ1-1, with D tentatively TRBD1 (5 bases). V was shortened by 6 bases and J by 0 bases, with 14 bases between the two germline ends. The CDR3 has 15 residues. In germline, CDR1 is MDHEN, CDR2 SYDVKM. This CDR3 is CASSSIGGLNTEAFF. Written as DNA, the CDR3 is TGTGCCAGCAGCAGCATTGGGGGGTTGAACACTGAAGCTTTCTTT.

This chain links TRBV19 with TRBJ1-6, with 7 bases identical to TRBD1. Per germline, CDR1 LNHDA and CDR2 SQIVND (reference sequence). V shed 4 bases, J shed 7 bases, and the junction held 7 bases outside the gene matches. CDR3 length equals 15 residues. CDR3 bases: TGTGCCAGTAGTACCCCGGGGACAGCGAATTCACCCCTCCACTTT. Encoded protein: CASSTPGTANSPLHF.

This rearrangement joins TRBV13 to TRBJ2-5, with no clear D. This CDR3 region has 14 residues. V was clipped by 0 bases and J by 1 base, with 6 bases between them. The germline V gene has CDR1 PRHDT and CDR2 FYEKMQ (reference sequence). The CDR3 region is CASSLGTTQETQYF. CDR3 nucleotides: TGTGCCAGCAGCTTAGGTACCACCCAAGAGACCCAGTACTTC.

The chain has TRBV5-1 and TRBJ2-7, with 13 bases matching TRBD2. Trimming at V came to 4 bases and at J to 6 bases, leaving 13 bases not matched to a gene. The germline CDR1 and CDR2 sequences are SGHRS and YFSETQ. This CDR3 contains 17 residues. The chain's CDR3 is CASSVPRLAGGPTEQYF. The DNA for the CDR3 is TGCGCCAGCAGCGTCCCACGACTAGCGGGGGGACCGACCGAGCAGTACTTC.

This chain links TRBV2 with TRBJ1-1; D ambiguous. The CDR3 is 15 amino acids. Trimming took 4 bases from V and 4 from J, leaving 16 bases between them. Germline V gene data show CDR1 as SNHLY and CDR2 as FYNNEI. CDR3 DNA: TGTGCCAGCAGTGTGACGGCCCAAGCGGGCACTGAAGCTTTCTTT. Translating gives CASSVTAQAGTEAFF.

This chain joins TRBV7-6 and TRBJ1-5, with TRBD1 as a possible D gene (6 bases). CDR1 SGHVS and CDR2 FNYEAQ come from the germline V gene. The CDR3 sequence is 16 residues long. V was clipped by 1 base and J by 2 bases, with 12 bases between them. The CDR3, as DNA: TGTGCCAGCAGCTTAGGGCGGGCAGGGGGCAATCAGCCCCAGCATTTT. Protein product: CASSLGRAGGNQPQHF.

This clone was observed a single time. This sequence joins TRBV24-1 and TRBJ1-2, with 9 bases that match TRBD1. Unmatched junction bases numbered 6, after V lost 3 bases and J lost 8 bases. Per the germline V gene, CDR1 is KGHDR and CDR2 is SFDVKD. The length of the CDR3 is 14 residues. The chain's CDR3 is CATSDGDRASGYTF. The CDR3 nucleotides read TGTGCCACCAGTGATGGGGACAGGGCTAGCGGCTACACCTTC.

This clone was picked up one time. The chain carries TRBV7-2 and TRBJ2-7; perhaps TRBD1 as D (6 bases). Germline CDR1 SGHTA, CDR2 FQGNSA. Trimming shortened V by 3 bases and J by 0 bases, and 18 bases separated the two germline ends. CDR3 size: 17 residues. In nucleotides, the CDR3 is TGTGCCAGCAGCTTGGGGGTGGTGGGACAAAGCTCCTACGAGCAGTACTTC. This gives the protein CASSLGVVGQSSYEQYF. Full variable domain (remainder filled in from reference TRBV7-2 and TRBJ2-7): GAGVSQSPSNKVTEKGKDVELRCDPISGHTALYWYRQSLGQGLEFLIYFQGNSAPDKSGLPSDRFSAERTGGSVSTLTIQRTQQEDSAVYLCASSLGVVGQSSYEQYFGPGTRLTVT.

The genes are TRBV4-1 and TRBJ2-3; 12 positions match TRBD2. The V and J ends lost 4 bases and 6 bases, in that order; junction bases with no gene match: 8. This CDR3 comprises 16 residues. Germline V gene data show CDR1 as MGHRA and CDR2 as YSYEKL. The CDR3 loop is CASSPPHGTSGDTQYF. The CDR3 DNA is TGCGCCAGCAGCCCCCCTCACGGGACTAGCGGGGATACGCAGTATTTT.